These 20 T cell receptor beta chains originate from one sample sequenced in a study of blood T cell repertoires in COVID-19. The assay was immunoSEQ multiplex PCR, and TCRdb's table has in-frame clones only and misses some. This table holds roughly 150,000 clones, roughly 85% found once. Source material: peripheral blood. The origin of the receptors is an elderly woman with active or convalescent COVID-19.

The chain employs TRBV28 and TRBJ2-7, with TRBD1 as a possible D gene (5 bases). Germline CDR1 is MDHEN and CDR2 is SYDVKM. Trimming stripped 8 bases from V and 3 bases from J, with 14 bases between. The CDR3 consists of 13 residues. CDR3 in DNA: TGTGCCAGCCAGGTAGACAGCCACTACGAGCAGTACTTC. Translation gives CASQVDSHYEQYF.

This clone was counted many times. The chain links TRBV19 to TRBJ1-1; no definite D call. Trimming pared 3 bases from V and 1 base from J, leaving 9 bases between. The CDR3 consists of 14 residues. The germline gives CDR1 LNHDA, CDR2 SQIVND (reference sequence). The CDR3 DNA sequence: TGTGCCAGTAGTATTTGGCGGGAGAACACTGAAGCTTTCTTT. Translation: CASSIWRENTEAFF.

The chain is built from TRBV11-3 and TRBJ2-2; TRBD1 matches at 7 bases. Germline assignment: CDR1 SGHNT and CDR2 YENEEA. J lost 7 bases, V lost 4 bases, and 9 bases had no gene match. The CDR3 totals 15 residues. The CDR3 here is CASSSQSGGIGELFF. The CDR3 bases are TGTGCCAGCAGCTCCCAATCAGGGGGAATCGGGGAGCTGTTTTTT.

This chain joins TRBV2 and TRBJ1-5, with TRBD1 identical over 12 bases. J lost 4 bases, V lost 6 bases, and 10 bases had no gene match. Germline values: CDR1 SNHLY, CDR2 FYNNEI. The CDR3 is 17 residues long. The chain's CDR3 is CASSHQLGQGANQPQHF. CDR3 sequence (DNA): TGTGCCAGCAGCCACCAGTTGGGACAGGGGGCGAATCAGCCCCAGCATTTT.

The J gene is TRBJ1-1, the V gene TRBV18; 7 bases agree with TRBD1. CDR1 is KGHSH, CDR2 LQKENI, per germline. The V and J ends lost 3 bases and 2 bases, in that order; junction bases with no gene match: 12. The CDR3 runs 17 residues. The CDR3 reads CASSPRGQRRDNTEAFF. CDR3 bases: TGTGCCAGCTCACCCAGGGGACAGCGAAGAGACAACACTGAAGCTTTCTTT.

V gene TRBV6-5 combines with J gene TRBJ1-1; 7 nucleotides agree with TRBD1. The germline CDR1 and CDR2 sequences are MNHEY and SVGAGI. This CDR3 region has 14 residues. Trimming cost V 6 bases and J 0 bases; bases outside gene matches: 4. The CDR3: CASSLQGMNTEAFF. In DNA, the CDR3 is TGTGCCAGCAGCCTACAGGGGATGAACACTGAAGCTTTCTTT.

As to this clone: The sample holds other DNA sequences that translate to the same CDR3. This chain connects TRBV7-9 to TRBJ1-3; TRBD1 matches at 7 bases. The ends lost 5 bases at V and 4 bases at J; junction bases unmatched: 5. There are 14 residues in the CDR3. Germline V gene sequence: CDR1 SEHNR, CDR2 FQNEAQ (reference sequence). The CDR3 DNA reads as TGTGCCAGCAGCGAGACAGGGTCCGGAAACACCATATATTTT. Protein: CASSETGSGNTIYF.

The chain joins TRBV7-9 to TRBJ1-6, with 7 bases identical to TRBD1. CDR3 size: 15 residues. V lost 1 base and J lost 9; bases outside the gene matches: 6. Germline V gene data show CDR1 as SEHNR and CDR2 as FQNEAQ (reference sequence). As DNA, the CDR3 is TGTGCCAGCAGCTTAGTGGCAGGGGGGAGTTCACCCCTCCACTTT. Its protein is CASSLVAGGSSPLHF.

The J gene is TRBJ2-3, the V gene TRBV25-1, with 7 bases aligning to TRBD1. This CDR3 contains 16 residues. Trimming removed 3 bases from V and 2 bases from J; junction bases left unmatched: 8. Germline V CDR1 and CDR2: MGHDK, SYGVNS. CDR3 sequence (DNA): TGTGCCAGCAGTGAGACGCGAGGACAGGTCACAGATACGCAGTATTTT. As protein: CASSETRGQVTDTQYF.

This clone was seen just once. The V call is TRBV18, the J call TRBJ1-3; 12 positions match TRBD1. CDR1 KGHSH and CDR2 LQKENI come from the germline V gene. The V gene end was trimmed by 8 bases and the J gene end by 4 bases; junction bases not matched to a gene: 12. This CDR3 spans 17 amino acids. The CDR3 is CASTPGTGGAGGNTIYF. CDR3 in DNA: TGTGCCAGCACGCCCGGGACAGGGGGCGCGGGAGGAAACACCATATATTTT.

V gene TRBV10-1 combines with J gene TRBJ1-1; maybe TRBD1 (5 bases). The germline V gene has CDR1 WNHNN and CDR2 SYGVQD (reference sequence). The CDR3 totals 14 residues. Trimming took 0 bases from V and 5 from J, leaving 10 bases between them. The CDR3: CASSESVGLTEAFF. As DNA, the CDR3 is TGCGCCAGCAGTGAGTCGGTGGGGCTTACTGAAGCTTTCTTT.

This clone was counted only a few times. The rearrangement uses TRBV5-1 and TRBJ2-7; 9 nucleotides agree with TRBD1. V trimming: 4 bases; J trimming: 5 bases; junction bases outside the gene matches: 7. The germline V gene has CDR1 SGHRS and CDR2 YFSETQ. The CDR3 totals 14 residues. The CDR3 loop reads CASSPGTGLDEQYF. DNA of the CDR3: TGCGCCAGCAGCCCCGGGACAGGGTTAGACGAGCAGTACTTC. The whole variable domain, remainder taken from reference TRBV5-1 and TRBJ2-7, is KAGVTQTPRYLIKTRGQQVTLSCSPISGHRSVSWYQQTPGQGLQFLFEYFSETQRNKGNFPGRFSGRQFSNSRSEMNVSTLELGDSALYLCASSPGTGLDEQYFGPGTRLTVT.

In regard to this clone: A read error is possible here, since a much larger clone lies one base away. This chain connects TRBV7-7 to TRBJ1-1, with 9 bases fitting TRBD1. This CDR3 region has 13 residues. With 3 bases clipped from V and 4 bases from J, the junction kept 0 bases outside the gene matches. Germline lookup yields CDR1 SSHAT and CDR2 FNYEAQ (reference sequence). CDR3 loop: CASSLDRGTEAFF. The CDR3 DNA follows: TGTGCCAGCAGCTTGGACAGGGGCACTGAAGCTTTCTTT.

The chain links TRBV5-1 to TRBJ2-2; 10 bases line up with TRBD1. Germline V gene lookup returns CDR1 SGHRS and CDR2 YFSETQ. This CDR3 region has 16 residues. J gave up 3 bases and V 4 bases, and 6 bases lay outside the gene matches. The CDR3 reads CASSLRTGGDTGELFF. In DNA, the CDR3 is TGCGCCAGCAGCCTACGGACAGGGGGAGACACCGGGGAGCTGTTTTTT.

This chain connects TRBV5-1 to TRBJ2-7, with D tentatively TRBD2 (5 bases). The V end was cut by 4 bases, the J end by 7 bases, with 18 bases between. The CDR3 totals 14 residues. Germline V gene lookup returns CDR1 SGHRS and CDR2 YFSETQ. CDR3 sequence: CASSPLRSPGEQYF. The CDR3 DNA is TGCGCCAGCAGCCCCTTACGAAGTCCGGGGGAGCAGTACTTC.

The chain recombines TRBV19 with TRBJ2-1, with D unresolved. The CDR3 covers 12 residues. V lost 8 bases to trimming and J lost 8 bases, with 13 bases between them. CDR1 is LNHDA, CDR2 SQIVND, per germline (reference sequence). DNA for the CDR3: TGTGCCAGTCGACTTGATTCCGATGAGCAGTTCTTC. This translates into CASRLDSDEQFF.

This clone was counted only a few times. The chain carries TRBV19 and TRBJ1-1; 10 bases fit TRBD1. The CDR3 consists of 15 residues. Germline V CDR1 and CDR2: LNHDA, SQIVND (reference sequence). After removal of 6 bases from V and 5 bases from J, the junction contained 9 bases not matched to a gene. CDR3 in amino acids: CASSRLGTGVTEAFF. CDR3 coding DNA: TGTGCCAGTAGCCGACTCGGGACAGGGGTAACTGAAGCTTTCTTT.

This chain links TRBV9 with TRBJ1-2, with D unresolved. Trimming shortened V by 4 bases and J by 5 bases, and 18 bases separated the two germline ends. CDR1 is SGDLS and CDR2 is YYNGEE in the germline V gene. The CDR3 has 15 residues. The DNA for the CDR3 is TGTGCCAGCAGCCGGGGTTTGCCTTATGGGTATGGCTACACCTTC. Encoded protein: CASSRGLPYGYGYTF. Complete variable domain (other parts from reference TRBV9 and TRBJ1-2): DSGVTQTPKHLITATGQRVTLRCSPRSGDLSVYWYQQSLDQGLQFLIQYYNGEERAKGNILERFSAQQFPDLHSELNLSSLELGDSALYFCASSRGLPYGYGYTFGSGTRLTVV.

The rearrangement links TRBV5-1 to TRBJ2-5, with D perhaps matching TRBD1 (6 bases). Germline-derived CDR1 and CDR2 are SGHRS and YFSETQ. The CDR3 contains 16 residues. Trimming took off 1 base at V and 5 bases at J, with 18 bases between the two ends. For the CDR3, the DNA is TGCGCCAGCAGCTTGTTACGGGTGCAGGGGCAGGAGACCCAGTACTTC. This codes for CASSLLRVQGQETQYF.

The chain couples TRBV6-4 to TRBJ2-1; 9 bases are a match to TRBD2. V gave up 4 bases and J gave up 9 bases; unmatched junction bases: 7. The CDR3 contains 14 residues. Germline assignment: CDR1 MRHNA and CDR2 SNTAGT. The CDR3 sequence: CASSAGSGRGEQFF. Written as DNA, the CDR3 is TGTGCCAGCAGTGCGGGTAGCGGGAGAGGTGAGCAGTTCTTC.